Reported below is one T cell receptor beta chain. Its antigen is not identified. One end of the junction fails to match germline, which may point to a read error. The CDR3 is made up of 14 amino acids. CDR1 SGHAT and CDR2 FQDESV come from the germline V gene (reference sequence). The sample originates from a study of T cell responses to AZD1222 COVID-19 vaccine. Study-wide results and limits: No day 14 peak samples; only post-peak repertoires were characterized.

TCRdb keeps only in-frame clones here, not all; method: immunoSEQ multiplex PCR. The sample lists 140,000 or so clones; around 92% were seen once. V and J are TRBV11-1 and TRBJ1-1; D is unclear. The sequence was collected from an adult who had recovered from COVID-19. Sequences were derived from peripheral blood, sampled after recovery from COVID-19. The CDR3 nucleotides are TGTGCCAGCAGCTTATTTGGTGCGAACGCTGAAGCTTTCTTT. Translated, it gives CASSLFGANAEAFF.